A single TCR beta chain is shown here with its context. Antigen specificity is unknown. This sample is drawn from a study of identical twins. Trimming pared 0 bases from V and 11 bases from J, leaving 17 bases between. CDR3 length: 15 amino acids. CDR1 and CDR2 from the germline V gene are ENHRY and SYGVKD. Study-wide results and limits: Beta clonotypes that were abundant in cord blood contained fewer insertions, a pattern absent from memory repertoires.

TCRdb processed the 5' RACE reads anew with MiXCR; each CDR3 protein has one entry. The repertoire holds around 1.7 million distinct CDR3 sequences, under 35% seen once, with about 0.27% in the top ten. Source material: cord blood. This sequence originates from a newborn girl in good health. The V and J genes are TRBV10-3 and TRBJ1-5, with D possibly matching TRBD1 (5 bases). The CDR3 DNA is TGTGCCATCAGTGAGTCGGGCAGAACCATAGGGGCCCAGCATTTT. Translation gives CAISESGRTIGAQHF.